This T cell receptor beta chain emerged from a study of CD8 T cells in ankylosing spondylitis. General study results and limits: Seemingly distinctive of ankylosing spondylitis blood was a TCR beta motif formed by eight highly homologous variants. Disease-linked clones were reportedly significantly enriched in matched ankylosing spondylitis synovial fluid.

TCRdb itself ran the 5' RACE reads through MiXCR, one entry per CDR3 protein. Among roughly 440,000 distinct CDR3 sequences listed, 17% were seen once. This clonotype occurred a few times. Its antigen is unidentified. Germline V gene lookup returns CDR1 SGHAT and CDR2 FQNNGV. V was shortened by 2 bases and J by 0 bases, with 10 bases between the two germline ends. The length of the CDR3 is 15 residues. The V and J genes are TRBV11-2 and TRBJ2-5; D remains ambiguous. Sequenced: blood, either unsorted or a sorted T cell fraction (not recorded which). This receptor was obtained from a male donor with ankylosing spondylitis. The CDR3: CASSLLGWYQETQYF. In nucleotides, the CDR3 is TGTGCCAGCAGCTTACTAGGGTGGTACCAAGAGACCCAGTACTTC.